One and the same sample provided the 19 T cell receptor beta chains below, sequenced in a study of Graves' ophthalmopathy and Graves' hyperthyroidism. RNA transcripts served as template for amplifying TCR beta CDR3 sequences. Investigators did first-round RT-PCR with HTBI primers, then second-round multiplex PCR. MiXCR, run by TCRdb on the multiplex PCR reads, gives a single entry per CDR3 protein. The data hold some 380,000 distinct CDR3 sequences, with 15% observed a single time. The sample consisted of peripheral blood. The receptors shown here come from a woman younger than 30 with stable Graves' hyperthyroidism.

This clonotype was observed at least ten times. CDR3 nucleotide sequence: TGTGCCAGCAGTTACTCGAGAGGTTACCAAGAGACCCAGTACTTC. It specifies CASSYSRGYQETQYF. The V gene is TRBV6-2 or TRBV6-3, the J gene TRBJ2-5; D unclear. The V end was cut by 0 bases, the J end by 0 bases, with 8 bases between. The CDR3 covers 15 residues. The V gene's germline CDR1 is MNHEY and CDR2 SVGEGT.

This clonotype came up a few times. The chain joins TRBV5-1 to TRBJ1-1, with a tentative D call TRBD1 (5 bases). Germline-derived CDR1 and CDR2 are SGHRS and YFSETQ. This CDR3 has 15 amino acids. The V gene lost 7 bases and the J gene lost 1 base, with 17 bases spanning the gap. This chain's CDR3 is CASSYRLAGNTEAFF. CDR3 DNA sequence: TGCGCCAGCTCCTACAGGCTCGCGGGGAACACTGAAGCTTTCTTT.

This clonotype was observed at least ten times. The CDR3 protein is CASSIESGGMNTEAFF. In nucleotides, the CDR3 is TGTGCCAGTAGTATAGAATCAGGGGGAATGAACACTGAAGCTTTCTTT. V gene TRBV19 combines with J gene TRBJ1-1; 7 nucleotides match TRBD1. This CDR3 is built from 16 residues. Germline V CDR1 and CDR2: LNHDA, SQIVND (reference sequence). V lost 0 bases and J lost 0; bases outside the gene matches: 4. Looking up the rest from reference TRBV19 and TRBJ1-1 gives the full variable domain: DGGITQSPKYLFRKEGQNVTLSCEQNLNHDAMYWYRQDPGQGLRLIYYSQIVNDFQKGDIAEGYSVSREKKESFPLTVTSAQKNPTAFYLCASSIESGGMNTEAFFGQGTRLTVV.

Many counts were recorded for this clonotype. The chain employs TRBV6-5 and TRBJ1-5; 7 nucleotides align to TRBD1. The trim removed 6 bases at V and 0 bases at J, leaving 8 bases unmatched. CDR3 size: 16 residues. CDR1 and CDR2 from the germline V gene are MNHEY and SVGAGI. This chain's CDR3 is CASSVTGLYSNQPQHF. The CDR3 DNA reads as TGTGCCAGCAGCGTGACAGGGCTTTATAGCAATCAGCCCCAGCATTTT.

This clonotype was picked up many times. In DNA form, the CDR3 reads TGCGCCAGCAGTTCGCCGGGACGCTTCGCTAGTTCTGGGGCCAACGTCCTGACTTTC. Protein product: CASSSPGRFASSGANVLTF. The genes are TRBV5-1 and TRBJ2-6, with D perhaps assigned TRBD1 or TRBD2 (5 bases each). CDR3 length: 19 amino acids. Germline CDR1 reads SGHRS; CDR2 reads YFSETQ. V was cut by 5 bases and J by 1 base, with 22 bases left in between.

This clonotype occurred many times. V usage is TRBV4-1 and J usage is TRBJ1-5, with 9 bases lining up with TRBD1. V shed 2 bases and J 6 bases; nucleotides not matched to a gene: 5. The length of the CDR3 is 15 residues. Germline V gene data show CDR1 as MGHRA and CDR2 as YSYEKL. This CDR3 reads CASSQTGGSGQPQHF. In DNA form, the CDR3 reads TGCGCCAGCAGCCAAACAGGGGGCTCAGGTCAGCCCCAGCATTTT.

Notes on this clonotype: A much larger clone sits a single nucleotide away, making a read error possible. The chain carries TRBV19 and TRBJ1-2; TRBD1 matches at 8 bases. CDR3 length: 16 amino acids. Germline V lookup: CDR1 LNHDA, CDR2 SQIVND (reference sequence). The V and J ends lost 6 bases and 4 bases, in that order; junction bases with no gene match: 13. The CDR3 sequence is CASSPSDRAVVYGYTF. The CDR3 nucleotides are TGTGCCAGTAGCCCCTCGGACAGGGCCGTTGTCTATGGCTACACCTTC.

In this sample, this clonotype turned up many times. This rearrangement joins TRBV19 to TRBJ2-7, with TRBD2 matching over 9 bases. The germline V gene encodes CDR1 LNHDA and CDR2 SQIVND (reference sequence). V shed 5 bases, J shed 4 bases, and the junction held 9 bases outside the gene matches. The CDR3 runs 15 residues. Here the CDR3 reads CASSRWAGGRYEQYF. In nucleotides, the CDR3 is TGTGCCAGTAGTCGGTGGGCGGGGGGGCGGTACGAGCAGTACTTC.

This clonotype was recorded at least ten times. The chain employs TRBV4-2 and TRBJ2-5; TRBD2 matches at 9 bases. The CDR3 length is 15 residues. Germline V lookup: CDR1 LGHNA, CDR2 YNFKEQ. V lost 4 bases and J lost 13; bases outside the gene matches: 16. The DNA of the CDR3 is TGTGCCAGCAGCCCCCGCCAGCGGGGGGCCCCGAATCGGTACTTC. It encodes CASSPRQRGAPNRYF.

This clonotype occurred a few times. V and J are TRBV3-1 and TRBJ2-7, with D maybe TRBD2 (5 bases). The germline V gene encodes CDR1 LGHDT and CDR2 YNNKEL (reference sequence). The CDR3 runs 13 residues. The ends were cut back, 3 bases at V and 6 bases at J, with 12 bases in the middle. DNA of the CDR3: TGTGCCAGCAGCCATGGCCGGGCGGGCGAGCAGTACTTC. Translated: CASSHGRAGEQYF.

This clonotype was seen at least ten times. The chain has TRBV24-1 and TRBJ1-5; D remains ambiguous. CDR3 length equals 12 residues. V was trimmed by 1 base and J by 11 bases, leaving 8 bases between them. CDR1 is KGHDR, CDR2 SFDVKD, per germline. CDR3 amino acids: CATSDLSGSQHF. The CDR3 DNA follows: TGTGCCACCAGTGATTTAAGTGGGTCCCAGCATTTT.

This clonotype was seen many times. This chain uses TRBV6-2 or TRBV6-3 with TRBJ2-4; tentative D call: TRBD1 (6 bases). This CDR3 contains 17 residues. The V end was cut by 4 bases, the J end by 0 bases, with 16 bases between. Germline V lookup: CDR1 MNHEY, CDR2 SVGEGT. The CDR3 is CASSSRQVLLAKNIQYF. CDR3 nucleotide sequence: TGTGCCAGCAGTTCCAGACAGGTTCTGTTAGCCAAAAACATTCAGTACTTC.

The chain joins TRBV5-1 to TRBJ2-4; no clear D gene. This CDR3 contains 11 residues. The V gene's germline CDR1 is SGHRS and CDR2 YFSETQ. Trimming pared 0 bases from V and 10 bases from J, leaving 5 bases between. The CDR3 loop reads CASSLGQIQYF. Written as DNA, the CDR3 is TGCGCCAGCAGCTTGGGACAAATTCAGTACTTC.

This clonotype appeared many times. The chain carries TRBV7-6 and TRBJ2-2; D ambiguous. The V gene's germline CDR1 is SGHVS and CDR2 FNYEAQ. This CDR3 spans 12 amino acids. The germline V and J ends were trimmed by 2 bases and 7 bases, with 5 bases remaining between them. In DNA form, the CDR3 reads TGTGCCAGCAGCTTAAGAATCGGGGAGCTGTTTTTT. The encoded protein is CASSLRIGELFF.

This clonotype was seen only a few times. The junction does not match germline at one end; this may be a read error. The CDR3 loop is CAISEERQGSGNTIYF. CDR3 nucleotides: TGTGCCATCAGTGAAGAAAGACAGGGAAGCGGAAACACCATATACTTT. The rearrangement uses TRBV10-3 and TRBJ1-3, with 7 positions matching TRBD1. The V gene's germline CDR1 is ENHRY and CDR2 SYGVKD. The CDR3 sequence is 16 residues long.

The rearrangement links TRBV30 to TRBJ1-2; D remains unclear. V was cut by 0 bases and J by 4 bases, with 9 bases left in between. There are 13 residues in the CDR3. Germline V CDR1 and CDR2: GTSNPN, SVGIG (reference sequence). The CDR3 spells CAWSVGSGYGYTF. The DNA of the CDR3 is TGTGCCTGGAGTGTAGGGAGTGGCTATGGCTACACCTTC. The full variable domain, with the rest looked up from reference TRBV30 and TRBJ1-2, is SQTIHQWPATLVQPVGSPLSLECTVEGTSNPNLYWYRQAAGRGLQLLFYSVGIGQISSEVPQNLSASRPQDRQFILSSKKLLLSDSGFYLCAWSVGSGYGYTFGSGTRLTVV.

This clonotype was recorded at least ten times. The chain combines TRBV27 with TRBJ1-2; D is uncertain. The germline V and J ends were trimmed by 3 bases and 4 bases, with 15 bases remaining between them. The germline CDR1 and CDR2 sequences are MNHEY and SMNVEV (reference sequence). The CDR3 is 15 amino acids. The CDR3 region is CASSFQSGSSYGYTF. The CDR3 DNA follows: TGTGCCAGCAGTTTTCAGTCCGGTAGTAGCTATGGCTACACCTTC.

The chain has TRBV28 and TRBJ1-1, with 10 bases that match TRBD1. The CDR3 consists of 17 residues. V shed 4 bases, J shed 5 bases, and the junction held 13 bases outside the gene matches. Germline CDR1 MDHEN, CDR2 SYDVKM. The CDR3 reads CASSYDGSPGQGTEAFF. In nucleotides, the CDR3 is TGTGCCAGCAGTTACGATGGCTCCCCGGGACAGGGGACTGAAGCTTTCTTT.

This clonotype was seen many times. V usage is TRBV6-1 and J usage is TRBJ2-7; D not certain. The CDR3 has 15 residues. Between the trimmed V and J ends, which lost 2 bases and 3 bases, there was a span of 14 bases. The V gene's germline CDR1 is MNHNS and CDR2 SASEGT. CDR3 in amino acids: CASSETRQAGYEQYF. The CDR3 DNA sequence: TGTGCCAGCAGTGAAACCAGGCAGGCAGGCTACGAGCAGTACTTC.